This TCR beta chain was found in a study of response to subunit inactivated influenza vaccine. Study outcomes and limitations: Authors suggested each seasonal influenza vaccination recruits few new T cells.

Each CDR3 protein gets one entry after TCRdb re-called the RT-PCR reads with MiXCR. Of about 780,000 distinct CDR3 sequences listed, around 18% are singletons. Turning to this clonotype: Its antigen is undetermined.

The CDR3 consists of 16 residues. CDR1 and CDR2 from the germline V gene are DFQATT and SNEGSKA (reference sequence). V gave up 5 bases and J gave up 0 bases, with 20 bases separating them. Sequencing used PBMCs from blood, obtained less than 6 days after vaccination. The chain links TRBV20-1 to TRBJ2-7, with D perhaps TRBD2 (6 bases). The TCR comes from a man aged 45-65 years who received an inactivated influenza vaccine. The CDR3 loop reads CSAARPPREFSYEQYF. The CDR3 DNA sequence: TGCAGTGCTGCAAGACCGCCCCGGGAGTTCTCCTACGAGCAGTACTTC.